This entry is about one T cell receptor (beta chain). This specimen comes from a study of cytomegalovirus exposure and HLA in healthy donors. Primers included in the PCR were 60 Vbeta and 13 Jbeta primers. Here immunoSEQ multiplex PCR was the method, and the copy in TCRdb shows in-frame clones only, minus some. The data contain 70,000 to 100,000 clones, under 90% of them singletons. CDR1 is SQVTM and CDR2 is ANQGSEA in the germline V gene. The CDR3 contains 18 residues. The V and J ends lost 0 bases and 0 bases respectively, with 17 bases between them. The sample consisted of PBMCs. The V gene is TRBV29-1, the J gene TRBJ2-2, with D possibly matching TRBD2 (5 bases). The source is a man between 45 and 60 years old in good health and CMV-seropositive. Here the CDR3 reads CSVEDSRGALTNTGELFF. In nucleotides, the CDR3 is TGCAGCGTTGAAGATAGCCGGGGTGCCCTAACGAACACCGGGGAGCTGTTTTTT.